Listed below are T cell receptor beta chains from one sample, sequenced in a study of early T cells in non-severe SARS-CoV-2 infection. TCRdb itself ran the 5' RACE reads through MiXCR, one entry per CDR3 protein. The sample carries around 60,000 distinct CDR3 sequences, 18% recorded once. The sample was whole blood, taken at baseline. The receptor set was obtained from an adult who was a healthcare worker with PCR-confirmed SARS-CoV-2 infection or an uninfected control (not recorded which). CDR3s include the opening cysteine and the closing phenylalanine or tryptophan. The D gene is left open where the match is weak. The listing skips clone size in some rows; elsewhere it reads once, few, many or a size class.

abundance | j_gene | v_gene | d_gene | CDR3aa | CDR3nt
many | TRBJ1-6 | TRBV30 | TRBD1 | CAWAGQNNSPLHF | TGTGCCTGGGCGGGACAGAATAATTCACCCCTCCACTTT
few | TRBJ1-1 | TRBV28 | NA | CASSQTDGASSEAFF | TGTGCCAGCAGTCAAACGGACGGAGCATCTAGTGAAGCTTTCTTT
NA | TRBJ2-3 | TRBV29-1 | NA | CSVGVLGGTDTQYF | TGCAGCGTTGGGGTACTAGGAGGCACAGATACGCAGTATTTT
few | TRBJ2-2 | TRBV20-1 | NA | CSARDRGGMNTGELFF | TGCAGTGCTAGAGATCGCGGAGGGATGAACACCGGGGAGCTGTTTTTT
NA | TRBJ2-3 | TRBV20-1 | TRBD2 | CSARRGSGNWDTQYF | TGCAGTGCTAGACGGGGTAGCGGGAATTGGGATACGCAGTATTTT
few | TRBJ2-7 | TRBV29-1 | TRBD1 | CSAAGTASYEQYF | TGCAGCGCCGCCGGGACAGCATCCTACGAGCAGTACTTC
NA | TRBJ2-1 | TRBV10-3 | NA | CAIGQEISNEQFF | TGTGCCATAGGACAAGAGATATCCAATGAGCAGTTCTTC
NA | TRBJ2-2 | TRBV14 | TRBD2 | CASSQAGTSVGTGELFF | TGTGCCAGCAGCCAGGCCGGGACTAGCGTGGGGACCGGGGAGCTGTTTTTT
NA | TRBJ2-3 | TRBV5-6 | NA | CASSPLRGRTDTQYF | TGTGCCAGCAGCCCCTTGAGGGGGAGGACAGATACGCAGTATTTT
few | TRBJ2-2 | TRBV29-1 | NA | CSASGRATGELFF | TGCAGCGCCTCAGGGCGGGCCACCGGGGAGCTGTTTTTT
NA | TRBJ2-7 | TRBV2 | NA | CASSGGFGPGEQYF | TGTGCCAGCAGTGGGGGGTTTGGACCGGGCGAGCAGTACTTC
many | TRBJ2-3 | TRBV11-2 | TRBD1 | CASSPQIRQGTTDTQYF | TGTGCCAGCAGCCCACAAATTCGACAGGGCACTACAGATACGCAGTATTTT
NA | TRBJ2-6 | TRBV5-1 | NA | CASHIGGAGANVLTF | TGCGCCAGCCACATAGGGGGGGCTGGGGCCAACGTCCTGACTTTC
NA | TRBJ2-3 | TRBV20-1 | NA | CSARDNSLSTDTQYF | TGCAGTGCTAGGGACAACAGCCTTAGCACAGATACGCAGTATTTT
few | TRBJ1-4 | TRBV29-1 | NA | CSAGQSNEKLFF | TGCAGCGCAGGACAGAGTAATGAAAAACTGTTTTTT
NA | TRBJ1-1 | TRBV19 | TRBD1 | CASKDDGTGVTEAFF | TGTGCCAGTAAGGATGACGGGACAGGGGTCACTGAAGCTTTCTTT
few | TRBJ1-5 | TRBV12-3/TRBV12-4 | TRBD1 | CASTETGASNQPQHF | TGTGCCAGCACCGAGACAGGGGCGAGCAATCAGCCCCAGCATTTT